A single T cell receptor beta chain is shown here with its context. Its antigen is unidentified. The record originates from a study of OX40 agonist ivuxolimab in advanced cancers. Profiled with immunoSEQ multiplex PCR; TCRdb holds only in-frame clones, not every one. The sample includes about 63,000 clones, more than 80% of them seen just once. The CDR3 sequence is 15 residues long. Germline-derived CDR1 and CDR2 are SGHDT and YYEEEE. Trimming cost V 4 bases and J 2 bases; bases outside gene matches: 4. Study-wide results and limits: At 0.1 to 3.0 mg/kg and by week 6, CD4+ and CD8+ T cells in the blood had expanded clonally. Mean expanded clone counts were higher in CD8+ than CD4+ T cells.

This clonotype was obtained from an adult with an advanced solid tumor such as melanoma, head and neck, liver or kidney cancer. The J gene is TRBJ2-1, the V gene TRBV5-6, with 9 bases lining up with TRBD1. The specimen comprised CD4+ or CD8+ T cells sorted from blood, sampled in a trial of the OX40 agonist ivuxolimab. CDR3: CASSRTGGAYNEQFF. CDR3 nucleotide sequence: TGTGCCAGCAGCCGAACAGGGGGCGCCTACAATGAGCAGTTCTTC.